This T cell receptor beta chain was documented in a study of cytomegalovirus exposure and HLA in healthy donors. General study points: In a later analysis, several top co-occurrence clusters appeared linked to parvovirus B19, influenza, CMV and Epstein-Barr virus. Prior analysis indicated that the majority of TCR beta V segments exhibited productivity approximately 87% or approximately 30% of the time. Three of the chains that were CMV-associated were confirmed in vitro to be specific for CMV antigens.

This CDR3 is built from 12 residues. Germline V gene lookup returns CDR1 SQVTM and CDR2 ANQGSEA. Trimming removed 4 bases at V and 8 bases at J, with 11 bases between. Details on this clone: Its cognate antigen is unknown.

The PCR made use of 60 Vbeta and 13 Jbeta primers. Assay used: immunoSEQ multiplex PCR; TCRdb lists only in-frame clones, some missing. The repertoire consists of under 200,000 clones, with around 84% occurring once and the leading ten covering 1.5% to 2.5%. Sequences were obtained from PBMCs. The chain combines TRBV29-1 with TRBJ1-4; D unclear. The TCR originated in a man younger than 35 in good health and CMV-seronegative. The CDR3 loop reads CSVGPVEEKLFF. As DNA, the CDR3 is TGCAGCGTTGGACCCGTGGAGGAAAAACTGTTTTTT. Complete variable domain (other parts from reference TRBV29-1 and TRBJ1-4): SAVISQKPSRDICQRGTSLTIQCQVDSQVTMMFWYRQQPGQSLTLIATANQGSEATYESGFVIDKFPISRPNLTFSTLTVSNMSPEDSSIYLCSVGPVEEKLFFGSGTQLSVL.